This TCR beta chain was sequenced for a study of blood T cell repertoires in COVID-19. Study information: Samples of COVID-19 (acute and convalescent) were obtained from the United States, Italy and Spain.

This clone appeared once. TCRdb's copy holds only in-frame clones and misses some; the assay was immunoSEQ multiplex PCR. The sample lists about 310,000 clones; about 91% were seen once. V shed 4 bases and J shed 0 bases, with 10 bases lying between them. The germline gives CDR1 LGHDT, CDR2 YNNKEL (reference sequence). This CDR3 is built from 15 residues. The sequenced sample consisted of PBMCs or T cells enriched from blood (not recorded which). The chain joins TRBV3-1 (or the pseudogene TRBV3-2) to TRBJ2-4; the D gene is possibly TRBD2 (6 bases). This TCR derives from a woman in her thirties or forties who had recovered from COVID-19. CDR3 residues: CASSPRDLAKNIQYF. DNA of the CDR3: TGTGCCAGCAGCCCCAGGGACTTAGCCAAAAACATTCAGTACTTC.